This T cell receptor (beta chain) emerged from a study of T cells in localized non-small cell lung cancer. Notes on the study in general: Higher T cell density in the blood was associated with longer overall survival, whereas higher adjacent-lung clonality associated with shorter survival. When the top 100 tumor clones were examined, a median around 61 of them also appeared in the adjacent lung, which was paired and uninvolved. Among the tissues sampled, uninvolved adjacent lung had the highest T cell clonality, above tumor. A single tumor region was sequenced, leaving heterogeneity possible.

V was pared by 7 bases and J by 0 bases, with 10 bases between. The CDR3 has 13 residues. Germline CDR1 reads MGHDK; CDR2 reads SYGVNS. Here immunoSEQ multiplex PCR was the method, and the copy in TCRdb shows in-frame clones only, minus some. Of approximately 67,000 clones in the sample, around four fifths were seen once. For this clone: Antigen specificity is unknown.

Sample: peripheral blood, taken before any cancer treatment. This receptor was taken from a female donor older than 55 with stage I lung adenocarcinoma. This sequence joins TRBV25-1 and TRBJ2-7, with D tentatively TRBD1 (5 bases). The CDR3: CASKRDSSYEQYF. For the CDR3, the DNA is TGTGCCAGCAAACGAGACAGCTCCTACGAGCAGTACTTC.